The subject of this entry is one T cell receptor (beta chain). Its target is not known. This CDR3 region has 13 residues. Per the germline V gene, CDR1 is SGHVS and CDR2 is FQNEAQ. Unmatched junction bases numbered 1, after V lost 3 bases and J lost 4 bases. The data were taken from a study of T cell clonotyping in hematopoietic cell transplantation. Profiled with immunoSEQ multiplex PCR; TCRdb holds only in-frame clones, not every one. This table holds about 6,800 clones, 98% found once. General observations from the study: Few recipient clonotypes overlapped donors; over 97% were de novo at given depth.

The TCR originated in a male patient between 55 and 70 years old who had an allogeneic stem cell transplant from a related donor, so the T cells may come from the graft donor. Some clones in this sample may be carry-over from other donors' samples. The rearrangement uses TRBV7-8 and TRBJ1-2; 8 positions agree with TRBD1. The sequenced sample was PBMCs, obtained 30 days after allogeneic stem cell transplant. The DNA for the CDR3 is TGTGCCAGCAGCTTGGGGACAGGCTATGGCTACACCTTC. Protein: CASSLGTGYGYTF.